The rows below give T cell receptor beta chains drawn from one sample of a study of CD8+ T cells in alopecia areata. Profiling relied on immunoSEQ multiplex PCR, and the TCRdb table lists in-frame clones only, not all of them. The repertoire holds about 140,000 clones, with roughly four fifths as singletons. Sample: CD8+ T cells sorted from blood, taken at week 4, from a patient treated with tofacitinib. These receptors all come from a human donor with alopecia areata. The CDR3 runs from the conserved cysteine through the conserved F or W. Fields, in order: J gene, V gene, D gene, clone size, CDR3 protein, CDR3 DNA. D genes are given only for firm matches. Size is stated for part of the rows, as once, few or many counts, or as a class when the clone is expanded.

TRBJ2-1	TRBV27	TRBD1	-	CASRPGTVSYNEQFF	TGTGCCAGCAGACCCGGGACAGTTTCCTACAATGAGCAGTTCTTC
TRBJ2-1	TRBV12-5	-	once	CASGQTVTTYNEQFF	TGTGCTAGTGGCCAGACAGTGACCACCTACAATGAGCAGTTCTTC
TRBJ2-3	TRBV6-6	-	-	CASSPGLGSTDTQYF	TGTGCCAGCAGTCCCGGGCTTGGCAGCACAGATACGCAGTATTTT
TRBJ1-2	TRBV5-1	-	-	CASSYFDGNYGYTF	TGCGCCAGCAGCTACTTCGACGGTAACTATGGCTACACCTTC
TRBJ1-1	TRBV5-4	-	-	CASSHHETGNTEAFF	TGTGCCAGCAGCCATCACGAAACAGGAAACACTGAAGCTTTCTTT
TRBJ1-1	TRBV7-2	-	-	CASSLGATEAFF	TGTGCCAGCAGCTTAGGGGCAACTGAAGCTTTCTTT
TRBJ1-1	TRBV29-1	-	-	CSVEGWTENTEAFF	TGCAGCGTTGAGGGTTGGACCGAGAACACTGAAGCTTTCTTT
TRBJ1-2	TRBV21-1	-	-	CASSKQGGRGNGYTF	TGTGCCAGCAGCAAACAAGGGGGCAGGGGTAATGGCTACACCTTC
TRBJ1-3	TRBV4-2	-	-	CASSQGQGPRNTIYF	TGTGCCAGCAGCCAAGGGCAGGGGCCCCGAAACACCATATATTTT
TRBJ1-4	TRBV12-5	-	-	CASGLAKTGGMEKLFF	TGTGCTAGTGGTTTGGCAAAGACAGGAGGAATGGAAAAACTGTTTTTT
TRBJ2-7	TRBV5-1	TRBD1	-	CASSLGDRGVGYEQYF	TGCGCCAGCAGCTTGGGTGACAGGGGGGTTGGCTACGAGCAGTACTTC
TRBJ2-1	TRBV28	-	few	CASRIQGNEQFF	TGTGCCAGCAGGATACAGGGAAATGAGCAGTTCTTC
TRBJ2-5	TRBV7-9	TRBD2	-	CASSGIAGARIQETQYF	TGTGCCAGCAGCGGCATAGCGGGGGCCCGAATACAAGAGACCCAGTACTTC
TRBJ2-1	TRBV25-1	-	-	CASSDGSVSTNEQFF	TGTGCCAGCAGTGACGGTAGCGTCAGCACCAATGAGCAGTTCTTC
TRBJ1-5	TRBV7-3	-	-	CASSLTGGGPQHF	TGTGCCAGCAGCTTAACCGGTGGGGGACCCCAGCATTTT
TRBJ2-7	TRBV29-1	-	-	CSVDEGTYEQYF	TGCAGCGTTGACGAGGGGACCTACGAGCAGTACTTC
TRBJ2-1	TRBV30	-	-	CAWSPTGHEQFF	TGTGCCTGGAGTCCAACAGGGCATGAGCAGTTCTTC
TRBJ2-1	TRBV7-9	TRBD1	-	CASRLGQGIDEQFF	TGTGCCAGCAGACTGGGACAGGGGATCGATGAGCAGTTCTTC
TRBJ2-7	TRBV4-3	TRBD1	-	CASSQGGQSFYEQYF	TGCGCCAGCAGCCAAGGGGGACAGTCTTTCTACGAGCAGTACTTC
TRBJ2-1	TRBV4-3	-	-	CASSQVGRVDEQFF	TGCGCCAGCAGCCAAGTCGGCCGGGTAGATGAGCAGTTCTTC
TRBJ2-2	TRBV27	-	-	CASSLSATGELFF	TGTGCCAGCAGTTTATCGGCGACCGGGGAGCTGTTTTTT
TRBJ2-2	TRBV4-1	TRBD2	few	CASSQGPLAEDAGELFF	TGCGCCAGCAGCCAAGGACCACTAGCGGAGGACGCCGGGGAGCTGTTTTTT
TRBJ2-3	TRBV7-9	-	-	CASSFPRTTSTDTQYF	TGTGCCAGCAGCTTTCCGAGGACAACGAGCACAGATACGCAGTATTTT
TRBJ2-5	TRBV6-5	-	-	CASKPGTGPGAQYF	TGTGCCAGCAAGCCCGGGACTGGGCCCGGGGCCCAGTACTTC
TRBJ1-2	TRBV25-1	-	once	CASSDHRNDYGYTF	TGTGCCAGCAGTGACCACAGGAACGACTATGGCTACACCTTC
TRBJ2-7	TRBV29-1	-	-	CSVLTRYEQYF	TGCAGCGTTCTTACTAGATACGAGCAGTACTTC
TRBJ1-5	TRBV6-5	-	-	CASSRGLNQPQHF	TGTGCCAGCAGTCGCGGTCTAAATCAGCCCCAGCATTTT
TRBJ2-2	TRBV6-1	-	-	CASSEGPYHTGELFF	TGTGCCAGCAGTGAAGGACCGTATCACACCGGGGAGCTGTTTTTT
TRBJ2-1	TRBV11-2	-	-	CASSPLPGSNEQFF	TGTGCCAGCTCGCCACTGCCCGGCTCCAATGAGCAGTTCTTC
TRBJ2-3	TRBV30	-	-	CAWSVGTDTQYF	TGTGCCTGGAGTGTGGGCACAGATACGCAGTATTTT
TRBJ2-3	TRBV7-6	TRBD2	-	CASSLATSGQRTDTQYF	TGTGCCAGCAGCTTAGCGACTAGCGGGCAACGCACAGATACGCAGTATTTT
TRBJ2-1	TRBV6-6	TRBD1	-	CASSPHDRGPYNEQFF	TGTGCCAGCAGCCCTCATGACAGGGGTCCCTACAATGAGCAGTTCTTC
TRBJ2-1	TRBV4-1	TRBD1	-	CASSLGQGLDNEQFF	TGCGCCAGCAGCCTGGGACAGGGTCTGGACAATGAGCAGTTCTTC
TRBJ2-1	TRBV5-4	TRBD2	-	CASSLGTSEYNEQFF	TGTGCCAGCAGCTTGGGGACTAGCGAGTACAATGAGCAGTTCTTC
TRBJ2-7	TRBV14	-	-	CASSFGTHYEQYF	TGTGCCAGCAGTTTTGGGACTCACTACGAGCAGTACTTC
TRBJ2-7	TRBV10-3	-	-	CATGDSYEQYF	TGTGCCACCGGCGACAGCTACGAGCAGTACTTC
TRBJ2-1	TRBV5-6	-	-	CASSFSLNNEQFF	TGTGCCAGCAGCTTCTCCCTCAACAATGAGCAGTTCTTC
TRBJ2-2	TRBV5-4	-	-	CASSSESVANTGELFF	TGTGCCAGCAGCTCCGAATCGGTCGCGAACACCGGGGAGCTGTTTTTT
TRBJ2-7	TRBV7-9	-	-	CASSPMTFYEQYF	TGTGCCAGCAGCCCCATGACATTCTACGAGCAGTACTTC
TRBJ2-5	TRBV29-1	-	-	CSVVMNYQETQYF	TGCAGCGTTGTTATGAACTACCAAGAGACCCAGTACTTC
TRBJ2-6	TRBV14	-	once	CASSQDWGIGLGVRGANVLTF	TGTGCCAGCAGCCAAGATTGGGGAATCGGGCTCGGGGTACGAGGGGCCAACGTCCTGACTTTC
TRBJ2-3	TRBV7-2	-	-	CASSFYDTQYF	TGTGCCAGCAGCTTCTACGATACGCAGTATTTT
TRBJ1-2	TRBV27	-	few	CASSLTGIGYGYTF	TGTGCCAGCAGTTTGACAGGAATCGGCTATGGCTACACCTTC
TRBJ1-5	TRBV5-6	-	-	CASSLAGDRNQPQHF	TGTGCCAGCAGCTTGGCAGGGGATCGGAATCAGCCCCAGCATTTT
TRBJ2-7	TRBV7-8	-	-	CASSLSRTYEQYF	TGTGCCAGCAGCTTATCCCGTACCTACGAGCAGTACTTC